This entry lists 28 T cell receptor beta chains sequenced from one sample in a study of T cells in localized non-small cell lung cancer (TCRdb year 2020). The library was generated by the immunoSEQ multiplex PCR assay. Sourced from immuneACCESS, this table was stored by TCRdb with only in-frame sequences that have V and J called. A share of the clones is absent; for the studies checked, an unresolved V gene accounts for under half, and the remainder has no known explanation. This sample lists about 25,000 clones; approximately 90% were detected once. The ten largest clonotypes hold roughly 2.6% of the sample. Source: peripheral blood, taken before any cancer treatment. All receptors come from a woman aged 35-70 years with stage I lung adenocarcinoma.

The V call is TRBV6-5, the J call TRBJ2-6, with D perhaps assigned TRBD1 or TRBD2 (6 bases each). The CDR3 length is 16 residues. The V gene's germline CDR1 is MNHEY and CDR2 SVGAGI. The V end was cut by 2 bases, the J end by 1 base, with 9 bases between. In nucleotides, the CDR3 is TGTGCCAGCAGTTACGGGGGGCCATCTGGGGCCAACGTCCTGACTTTC. Residues: CASSYGGPSGANVLTF.

This sequence joins TRBV25-1 and TRBJ1-1; D is unresolved. This CDR3 has 15 residues. With 4 bases removed from V and 0 bases from J, the gap between germline ends came to 12 bases. Germline values: CDR1 MGHDK, CDR2 SYGVNS. The DNA for the CDR3 is TGTGCCAGCAGTGGAGGGTACCCCATGAACACTGAAGCTTTCTTT. Protein: CASSGGYPMNTEAFF.

The chain recombines TRBV6-5 with TRBJ1-5, with 7 bases fitting TRBD1. The germline V gene encodes CDR1 MNHEY and CDR2 SVGAGI. This CDR3 is built from 14 residues. Trimming took 4 bases from V and 5 from J; bases not matched to a gene: 5. The CDR3 DNA reads as TGTGCCAGCAGTTTGACAGGGCCCTATCAGCCCCAGCATTTT. It codes for CASSLTGPYQPQHF.

The rearrangement joins TRBV19 to TRBJ2-1; possibly TRBD1 or TRBD2 for D (5 bases each). The CDR3 contains 10 residues. Germline CDR1 LNHDA, CDR2 SQIVND (reference sequence). V was cut by 8 bases and J by 8 bases, with 7 bases left in between. CDR3 region: CASGTYEQFF. The CDR3 DNA is TGTGCCAGTGGGACCTATGAGCAGTTCTTC.

V is TRBV18 and J is TRBJ1-1; D is unresolved. Germline V CDR1 and CDR2: KGHSH, LQKENI. The V and J ends lost 3 bases and 0 bases respectively, with 8 bases between them. This CDR3 spans 14 amino acids. The CDR3 DNA reads as TGTGCCAGCTCACCGGGATGGATGAACACTGAAGCTTTCTTT. Protein: CASSPGWMNTEAFF.

The J gene is TRBJ2-7, the V gene TRBV20-1; D is ambiguous. This CDR3 contains 11 residues. Trimming stripped 0 bases from V and 3 bases from J, with 3 bases between. In germline, CDR1 is DFQATT, CDR2 SNEGSKA (reference sequence). The CDR3 nucleotides read TGCAGTGCTAGAGACTACTACGAGCAGTACTTC. Its translation: CSARDYYEQYF.

The rearrangement joins TRBV7-2 to TRBJ2-1, with a weak D call TRBD2 (5 bases). The CDR3 totals 17 residues. V was trimmed by 1 base and J by 2 bases, leaving 15 bases between them. Germline CDR1 SGHTA, CDR2 FQGNSA. The DNA of the CDR3 is TGTGCCAGCAGCTTAGTACGGAGCGTGCGGGCCTACAATGAGCAGTTCTTC. Its protein product is CASSLVRSVRAYNEQFF.

This chain joins TRBV5-1 and TRBJ2-7; D uncertain. The V gene lost 4 bases and the J gene lost 3 bases, with 11 bases spanning the gap. This CDR3 has 13 amino acids. Germline V gene data show CDR1 as SGHRS and CDR2 as YFSETQ. The chain's CDR3 is CASSQNFDYEQYF. The CDR3, as DNA: TGCGCCAGCAGCCAAAATTTCGACTACGAGCAGTACTTC.

This chain uses TRBV9 with TRBJ2-2, with 8 bases matching TRBD1. CDR1 is SGDLS and CDR2 is YYNGEE in the germline V gene. There are 15 residues in the CDR3. After removal of 2 bases from V and 7 bases from J, the junction contained 7 bases not matched to a gene. The DNA of the CDR3 is TGTGCCAGCAGCGTGGAGACAGGGGCGGTCGGGGAGCTGTTTTTT. This gives the protein CASSVETGAVGELFF.

This clone was observed a few times. The same CDR3 arises from other DNA sequences in this sample as well. The genes are TRBV6-1 and TRBJ2-4; possibly TRBD1 or TRBD2 for D (5 bases each). In germline, CDR1 is MNHNS, CDR2 SASEGT. Trimming cost V 3 bases and J 8 bases, with 20 bases left between them. This CDR3 is 16 amino acids long. CDR3 coding DNA: TGTGCCAGCAGTGATGTCCCACCAGCGGTACAGGACATTCAGTACTTC. It is translated as CASSDVPPAVQDIQYF.

The rearrangement uses TRBV28 and TRBJ2-1; D is unclear. The V gene lost 6 bases and the J gene lost 0 bases, with 6 bases spanning the gap. The length of the CDR3 is 13 residues. Germline V lookup: CDR1 MDHEN, CDR2 SYDVKM. CDR3 in DNA: TGTGCCAGCAGGACGGGCTCCTACAATGAGCAGTTCTTC. It translates to CASRTGSYNEQFF.

This rearrangement joins TRBV5-1 to TRBJ2-1; 11 bases map to TRBD2. The CDR3 spans 14 residues. J lost 10 bases, V lost 3 bases, and 6 bases had no gene match. The V gene's germline CDR1 is SGHRS and CDR2 YFSETQ. The CDR3 loop reads CASSSLAGVGEQFF. The CDR3 nucleotides are TGCGCCAGCAGCTCACTAGCGGGAGTCGGAGAGCAGTTCTTC. Complete variable domain (other parts from reference TRBV5-1 and TRBJ2-1): KAGVTQTPRYLIKTRGQQVTLSCSPISGHRSVSWYQQTPGQGLQFLFEYFSETQRNKGNFPGRFSGRQFSNSRSEMNVSTLELGDSALYLCASSSLAGVGEQFFGPGTRLTVL.

The chain combines TRBV27 with TRBJ2-7; TRBD2 aligns across 14 bases. The CDR3 has 15 amino acids. V was clipped by 3 bases and J by 5 bases; unmatched bases: 3. The germline V gene encodes CDR1 MNHEY and CDR2 SMNVEV (reference sequence). Written as DNA, the CDR3 is TGTGCCAGCAGTTTGACTAGCGGGAGGGCCCACGAGCAGTACTTC. Translated, it gives CASSLTSGRAHEQYF.

This clone was counted a single time. V and J are TRBV18 and TRBJ2-7; D is tentatively TRBD1 or TRBD2 (5 bases each). CDR3 size: 15 residues. V dropped 4 bases and J dropped 2 bases, with 15 bases sitting between them. In germline, CDR1 is KGHSH, CDR2 LQKENI. The CDR3: CASSRPPGTAYEQYF. In nucleotides, the CDR3 is TGTGCCAGCTCACGTCCCCCAGGGACCGCCTACGAGCAGTACTTC.

The chain has TRBV6-5 and TRBJ2-5, with a tentative D call TRBD2 (7 bases). The CDR3 is 16 residues long. Germline-derived CDR1 and CDR2 are MNHEY and SVGAGI. Trimming pared 4 bases from V and 4 bases from J, leaving 19 bases between. The CDR3, as DNA: TGTGCCAGCAGTTTGGGCCTTGGGGGGGCCGGAGAGACCCAGTACTTC. Translating gives CASSLGLGGAGETQYF.

This sequence joins TRBV4-1 and TRBJ1-4, with no clear D. Germline-derived CDR1 and CDR2 are MGHRA and YSYEKL. Trimming removed 3 bases from V and 6 bases from J, with 11 bases in between. The CDR3 runs 14 residues. CDR3 nucleotides: TGCGCCAGCAGCCAGAGAGAGGCCGATGAAAAACTGTTTTTT. It translates to CASSQREADEKLFF.

V gene TRBV20-1 combines with J gene TRBJ2-3; D unresolved. This CDR3 contains 10 residues. CDR1 is DFQATT and CDR2 is SNEGSKA in the germline V gene (reference sequence). V lost 3 bases and J 5 bases, leaving 3 bases between the germline ends. The DNA of the CDR3 is TGCAGTGCTAGTCAAGATACGCAGTATTTT. It yields the protein CSASQDTQYF.

The chain uses TRBV9 and TRBJ2-7, with TRBD1 identical over 8 bases. Germline V gives CDR1 SGDLS, CDR2 YYNGEE. J was trimmed by 5 bases and V by 0 bases; bases with no gene match: 16. The CDR3 length is 18 residues. The CDR3 sequence is CASSVAPSPRTGRDEQYF. The CDR3 DNA reads TGTGCCAGCAGCGTAGCCCCTTCGCCGCGGACAGGGCGCGACGAGCAGTACTTC.

The CDR3 spells CASSFELAKNIQYF. CDR3 nucleotides: TGTGCCAGCAGCTTCGAGTTAGCCAAAAACATTCAGTACTTC. V gene TRBV7-2 combines with J gene TRBJ2-4; no firm D call. This CDR3 comprises 14 residues. Trimming removed 3 bases at V and 0 bases at J, with 6 bases between. Germline V gene lookup returns CDR1 SGHTA and CDR2 FQGNSA.

CDR3 nucleotide sequence: TGTGCCAGCAACCCTCCAAGGGAGAACACTGAAGCTTTCTTT. The encoded protein is CASNPPRENTEAFF. The genes are TRBV6-1 and TRBJ1-1; no clear D. Germline assignment: CDR1 MNHNS and CDR2 SASEGT. With 7 bases removed from V and 1 base from J, the gap between germline ends came to 13 bases. This CDR3 is built from 14 residues.

V gene TRBV9 combines with J gene TRBJ1-1, with D unresolved. Germline V gene sequence: CDR1 SGDLS, CDR2 YYNGEE. Trimming took 4 bases from V and 0 from J, leaving 13 bases between them. CDR3 size: 15 residues. This CDR3 is CASSPIATLNTEAFF. The CDR3 DNA is TGTGCCAGCAGCCCAATAGCGACTCTGAACACTGAAGCTTTCTTT.

This chain links TRBV7-9 with TRBJ1-4; D call uncertain. Germline V lookup: CDR1 SEHNR, CDR2 FQNEAQ (reference sequence). CDR3 length equals 15 residues. V was clipped by 5 bases and J by 12 bases, with 22 bases between them. CDR3 amino acids: CASSNSISQIEELFF. In DNA form, the CDR3 reads TGTGCCAGCAGCAACAGTATAAGCCAAATTGAGGAACTGTTTTTT.

The gene calls are TRBV10-2 and TRBJ2-3; 8 positions match TRBD2. There are 14 residues in the CDR3. V trimming: 6 bases; J trimming: 4 bases; junction bases outside the gene matches: 6. Germline lookup yields CDR1 WSHSY and CDR2 SAAADI. CDR3 coding DNA: TGCGCCAGCAGGAGCGGGAGTTGGGCAGATACGCAGTATTTT. Its protein is CASRSGSWADTQYF.

V usage is TRBV18 and J usage is TRBJ2-5, with D perhaps matching TRBD1 (5 bases). V lost 3 bases and J 9 bases, leaving 20 bases between the germline ends. Germline V gene sequence: CDR1 KGHSH, CDR2 LQKENI. The CDR3 extends over 15 amino acids. CDR3 sequence (DNA): TGTGCCAGCTCACCTTTTGGACATGGGGTTGAGGCCCAGTACTTC. Amino acid sequence: CASSPFGHGVEAQYF.

With regard to this clone: Relative to the germline gene, one junction end is altered; a read error may explain this. The V and J genes are TRBV2 and TRBJ2-3; tentatively, D is TRBD1 or TRBD2 (5 bases each). CDR3 size: 16 residues. CDR1 and CDR2 (germline): SNHLY, FYNNEI. CDR3 protein: CASSTTGTYSTDTQYF. CDR3 DNA sequence: TGTGCCAGCAGTACGACCGGGACGTACAGCACGGATACGCAGTATTTT.

CDR3 bases: TGTGCCAGCGGGATTCGGGCGGGGTCCGGGAGGAGAGAGTACGAGCAGTACTTC. This encodes CASGIRAGSGRREYEQYF. The V and J genes are TRBV27 and TRBJ2-7, with TRBD2 identical over 7 bases. V lost 8 bases to trimming and J lost 4 bases; unmatched junction nucleotides: 23. This CDR3 spans 18 amino acids. Per the germline V gene, CDR1 is MNHEY and CDR2 is SMNVEV (reference sequence).

The chain employs TRBV2 and TRBJ1-1; the D gene is possibly TRBD1 (6 bases). The CDR3 has 13 amino acids. The germline V and J ends were trimmed by 6 bases and 3 bases, with 11 bases remaining between them. Germline V gene data show CDR1 as SNHLY and CDR2 as FYNNEI. CDR3 protein: CASRGTGYTEAFF. CDR3 DNA: TGTGCCAGCAGGGGAACAGGGTACACTGAAGCTTTCTTT.

This chain links TRBV19 with TRBJ2-2; D uncertain. The CDR3 extends over 14 amino acids. Trimming pared 3 bases from V and 4 bases from J, leaving 9 bases between. Germline V lookup: CDR1 LNHDA, CDR2 SQIVND (reference sequence). The CDR3 nucleotides are TGTGCCAGTAGTATCATAGGGTCCACCGGGGAGCTGTTTTTT. The encoded protein is CASSIIGSTGELFF.